These T cell receptor beta chains were read from a single sample in a study of graft-versus-host responses after intestinal transplantation. These receptors lack a known antigen. The repertoire was sequenced with immunoSEQ multiplex PCR; TCRdb's copy has only in-frame clones and lacks some. The sample has some 95,000 clones, more than 85% seen once; the top ten hold under 0.55%. This specimen was unstimulated CD8+ T cells sorted from spleen or lymph node cells, taken before intestinal transplant. These receptor sequences come from a human donor who received an intestinal transplant. CDR3s include the opening cysteine and the closing phenylalanine or tryptophan. A D gene is named only where the DNA matches it firmly. Clone size, where shown, is once, few, many, or a class for clones that have expanded.

cdr3_nt cdr3_aa cdr3_length clone_size j_call d_call v_call
TGTGCCAGCAGCTTATTAGGGATCGCAGGGTCCTTAAACACTGAAGCTTTCTTT CASSLLGIAGSLNTEAFF 18 - TRBJ1-1 - TRBV7-9
TGTGCCAGCAGCTTGGTGTCGGGGTCCTACAATGAGCAGTTCTTC CASSLVSGSYNEQFF 15 - TRBJ2-1 - TRBV5-5
TGTGCCAGCAGTTACGAGCGCGGGGACTACGAGCAGTACTTC CASSYERGDYEQYF 14 - TRBJ2-7 - TRBV6-5
TGCGCCAGCAGCCTCCTGACTAAAAACATTCAGTACTTC CASSLLTKNIQYF 13 few TRBJ2-4 - TRBV4-1
TGTGCCAGCAGCAAAGGGCAGGCCCGCACTGAAGCTTTCTTT CASSKGQARTEAFF 14 - TRBJ1-1 - TRBV21-1
TGTGCCTGGAATGGAGGACAGGGAGTGGGAGAGCAGTACTTC CAWNGGQGVGEQYF 14 few TRBJ2-7 TRBD1 TRBV30
TGCGCCAGCAGCCAAGACGGGAAGGAGACCCAGTACTTC CASSQDGKETQYF 13 - TRBJ2-5 - TRBV4-3
TGTGCCAGCAGCCTCGGGAGCGGGGAGCTGTTTTTT CASSLGSGELFF 12 few TRBJ2-2 - TRBV7-3
TGCAGCGCCGAAGGAGGGCCAGGACAACAAGAGACCCAGTACTTC CSAEGGPGQQETQYF 15 - TRBJ2-5 - TRBV29-1
TGTGCCAGCAGTCCGGCCGGGACAGGTAATGAAGCTTTCTTT CASSPAGTGNEAFF 14 - TRBJ1-1 TRBD1 TRBV28
TGTGCTAGTGGTTTGCCCCGAAGGGCAGGCAGGCGGGGCGCTGAAGCTTTCTTT CASGLPRRAGRRGAEAFF 18 - TRBJ1-1 - TRBV12-5
TGTGCCAGTAGTACGATAACAGGTTATGTCTCTGGCTACACCTTC CASSTITGYVSGYTF 15 - TRBJ1-2 - TRBV19
TGTGCCAGCAGCCCGACAGGGTTTGAGACCCAGTACTTC CASSPTGFETQYF 13 once TRBJ2-5 TRBD1 TRBV28
TGTGCCTGGAGTGTACAGACAGGGGATGGCTACACCTTC CAWSVQTGDGYTF 13 - TRBJ1-2 TRBD1 TRBV30
TGTGCCACCAGCAGGGACTTTCTAGCGGGGCAAGAGACCCAGTACTTC CATSRDFLAGQETQYF 16 - TRBJ2-5 TRBD2 TRBV15
TGTGCCAGCAGCTCCTTTGGCGGGAATGAGCAGTTCTTC CASSSFGGNEQFF 13 - TRBJ2-1 - TRBV7-9
TGTGCCAGCAGTTACTTGGACAGCGGTTCCGGGGAGCTGTTTTTT CASSYLDSGSGELFF 15 - TRBJ2-2 - TRBV6-5
TGCGCCAGCAGCCAGGTAACAGGGGGCAAATACGAGCAGTACTTC CASSQVTGGKYEQYF 15 few TRBJ2-7 TRBD1 TRBV4-3
TGTGCCAGCAGTTTTGGCACTAACCAGTACTTC CASSFGTNQYF 11 - TRBJ2-5 - TRBV27
TGTGCCAGTAGCGATGCGGAAGGGGGGGCCTCCACTGAAGCTTTCTTT CASSDAEGGASTEAFF 16 once TRBJ1-1 - TRBV19
TGCGCCAGCTCTAAGGCTAGCGGGAAGACAGAGACCCAGTACTTC CASSKASGKTETQYF 15 - TRBJ2-5 TRBD2 TRBV10-1
TGCGCCAGCAGCCCCCGGGGACTAGCAGACTACGAGCAGTACTTC CASSPRGLADYEQYF 15 once TRBJ2-7 TRBD2 TRBV5-1
TGTGCCAGCAGCTTCCCAGGGGGTAGCTCCTACAATGAGCAGTTCTTC CASSFPGGSSYNEQFF 16 - TRBJ2-1 TRBD1 TRBV5-8
TGTGCCAGCAGCTTGGATCGGTCGACAGGGGTCGGAGCCGGGGAGCTGTTTTTT CASSLDRSTGVGAGELFF 18 few TRBJ2-2 TRBD1 TRBV5-5
TGTGCCAGCAGCCCGCTCCTACAGGCCCGGGGGGAGCTGTTTTTT CASSPLLQARGELFF 15 - TRBJ2-2 - TRBV5-5
TGTGCCACCAGCAGAGTTATCAGGGACACTGAAGCTTTCTTT CATSRVIRDTEAFF 14 - TRBJ1-1 - TRBV15
TGCGCCAGCAGCCAAATAGCGTTGTCCTACGAGCAGTACTTC CASSQIALSYEQYF 14 once TRBJ2-7 - TRBV4-1
TGTGCCAGCAGCTTAAACAGGGGGGATGGCTACACCTTC CASSLNRGDGYTF 13 - TRBJ1-2 TRBD1 TRBV9
TGTGCCAGTAGTATGACAGAGGTGAACACTGAAGCTTTCTTT CASSMTEVNTEAFF 14 - TRBJ1-1 - TRBV19